This T cell receptor (beta chain) was captured in a study of blood T cell repertoires in COVID-19. Study summary: The origin of the acute and convalescent COVID-19 samples was the United States, Italy and Spain.

The germline V and J ends were trimmed by 2 bases and 7 bases, with 8 bases remaining between them. The germline V gene encodes CDR1 KGHDR and CDR2 SFDVKD. CDR3 size: 13 residues. Original handling: By means of reference gene primer amplification, nucleated cell counts were estimated. Profiled with immunoSEQ multiplex PCR; TCRdb holds only in-frame clones, not every one. The DNA was the basis for D and trimming; V, J and clone size are from that table. Among 200,000 to 300,000 clones listed, 70% to 90% were seen once. This clonotype was sampled from a man aged 18-30 years with active or convalescent COVID-19. The material sequenced was peripheral blood. The V and J genes are TRBV24-1 and TRBJ2-4; D is undetermined. The CDR3 nucleotides are TGTGCCACCAGTGATTCCGATCGGAACATTCAGTACTTC. Protein product: CATSDSDRNIQYF.